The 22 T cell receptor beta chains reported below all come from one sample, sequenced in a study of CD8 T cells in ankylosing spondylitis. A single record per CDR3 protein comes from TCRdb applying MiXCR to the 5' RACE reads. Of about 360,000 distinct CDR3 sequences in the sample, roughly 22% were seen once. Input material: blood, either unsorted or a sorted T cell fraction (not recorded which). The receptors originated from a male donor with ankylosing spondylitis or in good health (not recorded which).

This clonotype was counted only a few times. For the CDR3, the DNA is TGTGCCAGCTACAGGGCGGGAGTCGAGCAGTACTTC. This gives the protein CASYRAGVEQYF. The chain recombines TRBV6-1 with TRBJ2-7; a possible D gene is TRBD2 (7 bases). The CDR3 extends over 12 amino acids. CDR1 is MNHNS and CDR2 is SASEGT in the germline V gene. Trimming removed 8 bases from V and 6 bases from J, with 14 bases in between.

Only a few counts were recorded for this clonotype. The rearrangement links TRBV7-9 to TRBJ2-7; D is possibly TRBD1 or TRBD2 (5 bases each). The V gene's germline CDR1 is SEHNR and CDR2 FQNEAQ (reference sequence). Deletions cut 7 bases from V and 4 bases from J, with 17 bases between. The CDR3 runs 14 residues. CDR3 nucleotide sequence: TGTGCCAGCATCGGGACCGGGGAAGGTTACGAGCAGTACTTC. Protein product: CASIGTGEGYEQYF.

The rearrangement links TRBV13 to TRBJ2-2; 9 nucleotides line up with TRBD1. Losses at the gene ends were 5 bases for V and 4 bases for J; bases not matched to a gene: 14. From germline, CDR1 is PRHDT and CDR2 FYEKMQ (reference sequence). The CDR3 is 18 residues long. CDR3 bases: TGTGCCAGCAGCCCCCTCCGACAGGGGGTTAAGGGCACCGGGGAGCTGTTTTTT. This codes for CASSPLRQGVKGTGELFF. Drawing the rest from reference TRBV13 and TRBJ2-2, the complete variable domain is AAGVIQSPRHLIKEKRETATLKCYPIPRHDTVYWYQQGPGQDPQFLISFYEKMQSDKGSIPDRFSAQQFSDYHSELNMSSLELGDSALYFCASSPLRQGVKGTGELFFGEGSRLTVL.

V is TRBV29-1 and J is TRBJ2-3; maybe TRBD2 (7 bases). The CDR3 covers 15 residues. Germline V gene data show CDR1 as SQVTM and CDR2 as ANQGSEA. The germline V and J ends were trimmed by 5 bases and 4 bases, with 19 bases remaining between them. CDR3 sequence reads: CSVHPDGGPPDTQYF. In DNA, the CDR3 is TGCAGCGTTCACCCCGACGGGGGGCCACCAGATACGCAGTATTTT.

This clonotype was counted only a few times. The CDR3, as DNA: TGTGCCAGCAGCCAAGGAGGGGTGAACACTGAAGCTTTCTTT. It yields the protein CASSQGGVNTEAFF. This chain joins TRBV4-2 and TRBJ1-1, with a tentative D call TRBD1 (5 bases). From germline, CDR1 is LGHNA and CDR2 YNFKEQ. CDR3 length: 14 amino acids. Between the trimmed V and J ends, which lost 1 base and 0 bases, there was a span of 6 bases.

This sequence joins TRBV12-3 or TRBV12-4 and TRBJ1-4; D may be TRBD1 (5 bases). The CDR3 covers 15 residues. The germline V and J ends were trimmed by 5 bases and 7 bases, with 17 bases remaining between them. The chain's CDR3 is CASSPGGDYSEKLFF. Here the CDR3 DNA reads TGTGCCAGCAGTCCCGGGGGGGACTATTCTGAAAAACTGTTTTTT.

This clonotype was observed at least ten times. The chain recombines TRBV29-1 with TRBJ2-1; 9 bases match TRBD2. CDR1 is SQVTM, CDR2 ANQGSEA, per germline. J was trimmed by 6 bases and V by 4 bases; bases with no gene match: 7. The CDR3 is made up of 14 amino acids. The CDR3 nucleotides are TGCAGCGTTGTTCGTAGCGGGGGTACCAATGAGCAGTTCTTC. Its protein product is CSVVRSGGTNEQFF.

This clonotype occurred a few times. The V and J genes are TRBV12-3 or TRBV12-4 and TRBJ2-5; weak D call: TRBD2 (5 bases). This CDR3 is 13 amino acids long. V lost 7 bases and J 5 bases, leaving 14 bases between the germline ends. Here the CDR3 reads CASKPRRLETQYF. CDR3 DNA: TGTGCCAGCAAACCCAGGAGGCTGGAGACCCAGTACTTC.

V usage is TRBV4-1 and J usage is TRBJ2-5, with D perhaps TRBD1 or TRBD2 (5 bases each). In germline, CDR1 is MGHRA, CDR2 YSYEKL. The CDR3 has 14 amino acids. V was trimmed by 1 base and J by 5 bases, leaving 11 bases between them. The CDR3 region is CASSQGGSGETQYF. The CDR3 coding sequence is TGCGCCAGCAGCCAAGGGGGGTCGGGTGAGACCCAGTACTTC.

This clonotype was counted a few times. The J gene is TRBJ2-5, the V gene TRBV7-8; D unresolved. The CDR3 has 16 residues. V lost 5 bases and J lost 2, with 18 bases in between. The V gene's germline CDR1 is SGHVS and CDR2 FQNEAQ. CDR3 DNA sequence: TGTGCCAGCAGCGTTTATGTGGAAATCCGACAAGAGACCCAGTACTTC. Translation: CASSVYVEIRQETQYF.

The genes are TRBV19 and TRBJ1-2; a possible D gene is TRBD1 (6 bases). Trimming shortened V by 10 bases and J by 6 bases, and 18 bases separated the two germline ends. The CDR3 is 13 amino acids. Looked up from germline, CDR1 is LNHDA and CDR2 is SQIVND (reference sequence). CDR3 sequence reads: CATGTGTNNGYTF. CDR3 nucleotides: TGTGCCACCGGAACCGGGACAAATAATGGCTACACCTTC.

The CDR3 protein is CASSRQGATEAFF. The CDR3 region has the DNA TGTGCCAGCAGTCGACAGGGGGCCACTGAAGCTTTCTTT. The rearrangement links TRBV28 to TRBJ1-1, with 10 bases fitting TRBD1. The CDR3 extends over 13 amino acids. Per germline, CDR1 MDHEN and CDR2 SYDVKM. J was trimmed by 4 bases and V by 5 bases; bases with no gene match: 1.

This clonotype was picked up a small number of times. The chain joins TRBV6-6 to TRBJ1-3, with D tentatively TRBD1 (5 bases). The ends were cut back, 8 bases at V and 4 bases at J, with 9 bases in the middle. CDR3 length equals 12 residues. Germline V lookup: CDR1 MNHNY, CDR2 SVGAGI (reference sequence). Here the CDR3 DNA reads TGTGCCAGCTGGGACGGAGGAAACACCATATATTTT. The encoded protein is CASWDGGNTIYF.

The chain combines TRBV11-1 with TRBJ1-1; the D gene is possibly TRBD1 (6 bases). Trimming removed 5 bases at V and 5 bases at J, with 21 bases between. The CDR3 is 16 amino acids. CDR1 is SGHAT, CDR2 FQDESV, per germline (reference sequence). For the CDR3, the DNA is TGTGCCAGCAGCGTCTCCCCGGGACACCAGCTTACTGAAGCTTTCTTT. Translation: CASSVSPGHQLTEAFF.

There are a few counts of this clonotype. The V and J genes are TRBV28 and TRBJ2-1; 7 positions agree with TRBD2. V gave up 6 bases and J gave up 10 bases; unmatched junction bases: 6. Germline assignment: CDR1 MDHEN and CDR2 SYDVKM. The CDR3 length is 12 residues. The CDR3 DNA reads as TGTGCCAGCAGACCCGCGGGGGAAGAGCAGTTCTTC. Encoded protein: CASRPAGEEQFF.

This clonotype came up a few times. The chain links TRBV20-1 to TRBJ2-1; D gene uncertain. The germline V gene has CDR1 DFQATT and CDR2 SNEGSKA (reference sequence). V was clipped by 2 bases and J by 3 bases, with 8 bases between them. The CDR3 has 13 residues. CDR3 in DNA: TGCAGTGCTAGATCGCTAGGCTACAATGAGCAGTTCTTC. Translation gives CSARSLGYNEQFF.

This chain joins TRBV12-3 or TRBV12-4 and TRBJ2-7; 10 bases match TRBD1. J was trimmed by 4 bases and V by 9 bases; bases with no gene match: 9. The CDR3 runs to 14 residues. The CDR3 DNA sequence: TGTGCCAGTGGACAGGGGGGCACGTATTACGAGCAGTACTTC. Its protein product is CASGQGGTYYEQYF.

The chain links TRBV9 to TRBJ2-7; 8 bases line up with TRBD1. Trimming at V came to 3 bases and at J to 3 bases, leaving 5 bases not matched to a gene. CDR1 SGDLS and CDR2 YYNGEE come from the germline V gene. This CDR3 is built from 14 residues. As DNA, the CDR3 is TGTGCCAGCAGCGACGGACAGGGCATCTACGAGCAGTACTTC. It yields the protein CASSDGQGIYEQYF.

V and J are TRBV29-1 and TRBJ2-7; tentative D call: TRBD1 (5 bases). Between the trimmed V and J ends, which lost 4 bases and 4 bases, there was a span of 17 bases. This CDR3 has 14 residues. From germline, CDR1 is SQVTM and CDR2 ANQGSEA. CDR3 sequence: CSVGEGWPGYEQYF. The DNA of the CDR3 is TGCAGCGTTGGAGAAGGTTGGCCAGGGTACGAGCAGTACTTC.

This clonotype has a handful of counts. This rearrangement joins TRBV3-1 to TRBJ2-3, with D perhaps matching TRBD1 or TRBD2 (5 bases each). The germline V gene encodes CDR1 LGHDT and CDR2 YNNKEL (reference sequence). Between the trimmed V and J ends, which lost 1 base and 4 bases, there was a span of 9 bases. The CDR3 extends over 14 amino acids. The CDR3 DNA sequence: TGTGCCAGCAGCCAAGTCGGGGCCGCAGATACGCAGTATTTT. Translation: CASSQVGAADTQYF.

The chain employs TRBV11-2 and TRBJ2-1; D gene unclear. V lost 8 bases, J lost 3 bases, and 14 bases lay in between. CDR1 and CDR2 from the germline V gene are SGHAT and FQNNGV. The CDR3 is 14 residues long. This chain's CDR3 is CASLPGGYYNEQFF. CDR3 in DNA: TGTGCCAGCCTTCCGGGCGGCTACTACAATGAGCAGTTCTTC.

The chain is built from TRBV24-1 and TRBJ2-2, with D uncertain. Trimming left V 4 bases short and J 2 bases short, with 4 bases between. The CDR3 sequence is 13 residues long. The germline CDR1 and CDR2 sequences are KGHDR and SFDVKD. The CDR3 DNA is TGTGCCACCAGTGACCCTAACACCGGGGAGCTGTTTTTT. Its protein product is CATSDPNTGELFF.